Listed here is a single TCR beta chain. Its antigen is unidentified. These data originate in a study of cytomegalovirus exposure and HLA in healthy donors. The CDR3 contains 16 residues. Germline loops: CDR1 SGHAT, CDR2 FQNNGV. The junction had 7 bases not matched to a gene; V was cut back by 5 bases and J by 0 bases. General study findings and limits: Being indistinguishable, some V segments were excluded, TRBV6-2 and TRBV6-3 among them. A likely sequencing artifact accounted for one observed cluster of highly shared sequence variants. A later analysis showed HLA-associated TCR beta chains outstripping equally common others in clonal expansion.

Primers for the PCR totalled 60 Vbeta and 13 Jbeta. Sequencing used immunoSEQ multiplex PCR; TCRdb keeps in-frame clones, though not all of them. In the table there are under 200,000 clones, around three quarters of which are singletons. The sequencing input was PBMCs. The clonotype originates from a woman between 50 and 59 years old in good health and CMV-seropositive. The chain couples TRBV11-2 to TRBJ1-2; 9 bases align to TRBD1. CDR3 protein: CASSPGQGFANYGYTF. CDR3 DNA: TGTGCCAGCAGCCCGGGACAGGGCTTCGCTAACTATGGCTACACCTTC.